This TCR beta chain was documented in a study of CD8+ T cells in alopecia areata. Regarding treatment: oral pan-JAK inhibitor, 5-10 mg twice daily. RNA, once extracted, was reverse transcribed into cDNA for use as the sequencing template. The table came from immunoSEQ multiplex PCR; TCRdb's copy has only in-frame clones and leaves some out. In the table there are 150,000 to 200,000 clones, around three fifths of which are singletons. Trimming removed 3 bases from V and 7 bases from J, with 19 bases in between. Germline CDR1 reads MGHDK; CDR2 reads SYGVNS. The CDR3 has 15 residues. The TCR was taken from a human donor with alopecia areata. The specimen was CD4+ T cells sorted from blood, collected at week 24, from a patient treated with tofacitinib. V usage is TRBV25-1 and J usage is TRBJ2-7; no clear D gene. CDR3: CASSDLTHSTLEQYF. The CDR3 DNA is TGTGCCAGCAGTGACCTGACACACTCGACCTTAGAGCAGTACTTC.